Only a few counts were recorded for the clone carrying this TCR beta chain. The antigen is undetermined. This specimen comes from a study of T cells in Graves' hyperthyroidism and ophthalmopathy. In patients aged 18 to 65, hyperthyroidism was newly diagnosed, with duration under 2 months. Extraction of PBMCs used 10 ml of fresh peripheral blood. Amplification of TCR beta CDR3 regions used RNA as the template. An initial round of RT-PCR targeting the TCR CDR3 relied on the HTBI primer set. TCRdb recomputed calls from the multiplex PCR reads with MiXCR, one row per CDR3 protein. The sample yields around 450,000 distinct CDR3 sequences, 15% to 18% seen once. Overall study findings and caveats: With a median lead of about 6.9 months before onset, the model predicted ophthalmopathy. Most thyroid clonotypes with frequency above 0.001 were detected in blood.

The specimen sequenced was blood. This TCR was sampled from a woman in her late teens or twenties with Graves' hyperthyroidism.

CDR3 coding DNA: TGTGCCATCAGTGAGTCAGGGCACTCTGGGGCCAACGTCCTGACTTTC. Protein sequence: CAISESGHSGANVLTF. The rearrangement uses TRBV10-3 and TRBJ2-6; D is unresolved. This CDR3 spans 16 amino acids. Germline V gene sequence: CDR1 ENHRY, CDR2 SYGVKD. Trimming cost V 0 bases and J 0 bases, with 6 bases left between them.